This entry describes one TCR beta chain. What it recognizes is unknown. The data are from a study of radiotherapy plus CTLA-4 blockade in lung cancer. Study background: More than 15% of enrolled patients responded objectively, and roughly 30% had disease control.

Ipilimumab-mediated CTLA-4 blockade plus focal radiation was given to patients having chemo-refractory metastatic non-small-cell lung cancer. CDR3 length: 16 residues. V trimming: 2 bases; J trimming: 9 bases; junction bases outside the gene matches: 11. Germline V gene data show CDR1 as MNHNS and CDR2 as SASEGT. Study-level findings and limits: TCR clones of tumor origin grew in blood after radiotherapy plus ipilimumab. Reported findings show early blood T cell clone dynamics, with interferon-beta, best predicted response.

Clones were read by immunoSEQ multiplex PCR, and TCRdb kept only the in-frame ones, dropping some. The profile shows about 90,000 clones, 72% of them singletons. The input for sequencing was peripheral blood, taken from a patient treated with radiotherapy plus ipilimumab. The clonotype was recovered from a human donor with non-small cell lung cancer that progressed on radiotherapy plus ipilimumab. V usage is TRBV6-1 and J usage is TRBJ2-5; 11 bases match TRBD2. CDR3 bases: TGTGCCAGCAGTGAAAATAGCGGGGGGGGGCTAGTGGCCCAGTACTTC. This translates into CASSENSGGGLVAQYF.